This T cell receptor (beta chain) was retrieved from a study of T cell repertoires in cytomegalovirus infection. Study-wide results and limits: Clonotype analysis showed dominance of the ex vivo response by HLA-C-restricted CMV-specific TCR beta clonotypes.

With respect to this clonotype: Its specificity is unknown.

TCRdb reprocessed the reads with MiXCR, giving one entry per CDR3 protein. Among roughly 720,000 distinct CDR3 sequences listed, 35% to 45% were seen once. The material sequenced was PBMCs. The TCR sequence derives from a human donor in good health (CMV status not recorded). Some clones in this sample may be carry-over from other donors' samples.

CDR3 DNA: TGTGCCAGCAGCTACCGGGCCATAGGGGGCGATGAGCAGTTCTTC. Translation gives CASSYRAIGGDEQFF. The rearrangement joins TRBV7-2 to TRBJ2-1; TRBD1 aligns across 7 bases. This CDR3 region has 15 residues. The trim removed 4 bases at V and 8 bases at J, leaving 11 bases unmatched. In germline, CDR1 is SGHTA, CDR2 FQGNSA.